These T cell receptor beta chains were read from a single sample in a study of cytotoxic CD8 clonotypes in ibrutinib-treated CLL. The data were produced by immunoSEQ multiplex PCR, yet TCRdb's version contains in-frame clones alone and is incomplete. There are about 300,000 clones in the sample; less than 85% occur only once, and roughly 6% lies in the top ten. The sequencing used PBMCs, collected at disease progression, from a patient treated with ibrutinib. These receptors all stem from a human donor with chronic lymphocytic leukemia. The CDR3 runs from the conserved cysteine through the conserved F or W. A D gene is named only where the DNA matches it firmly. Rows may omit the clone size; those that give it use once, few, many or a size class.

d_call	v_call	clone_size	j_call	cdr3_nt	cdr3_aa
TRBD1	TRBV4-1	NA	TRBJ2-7	TGCGCCAGCAGCCATCACTTCGACGGGACAGTCTACGAGCAGTACTTC	CASSHHFDGTVYEQYF
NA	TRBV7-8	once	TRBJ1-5	TGTGCCAGCAGCTTAGCGGGGACCTGGAATCAGCCCCAGCATTTT	CASSLAGTWNQPQHF
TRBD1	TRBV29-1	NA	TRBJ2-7	TGCAGCGTTTTTGGACAGGGGAGGGCCTACGAGCAGTACTTC	CSVFGQGRAYEQYF
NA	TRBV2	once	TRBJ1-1	TGTGCCAGCCTTGGTCGAGTTCCTAACACTGAAGCTTTCTTT	CASLGRVPNTEAFF
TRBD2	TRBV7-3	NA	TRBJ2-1	TGTGCCAGCAGCCCCAGCCTGGGAAGCGGGGCTCCATCCTACAATGAGCAGTTCTTC	CASSPSLGSGAPSYNEQFF
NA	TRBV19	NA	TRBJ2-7	TGTGCCAGTAGTATAGTAGGTTCCCACGAGCAGTACTTC	CASSIVGSHEQYF
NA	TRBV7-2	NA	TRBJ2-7	TGTGCCAGCAGCTTGATAAACTCCTACGAGCAGTACTTC	CASSLINSYEQYF
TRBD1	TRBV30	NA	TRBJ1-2	TGTGCCTGGAGTGTAAGGCAGGGGGATCCACCGGACTATGGCTACACCTTC	CAWSVRQGDPPDYGYTF
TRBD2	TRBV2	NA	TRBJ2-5	TGTGCCAGCAGGGGCGGGGGGATCCAAGAGACCCAGTACTTC	CASRGGGIQETQYF
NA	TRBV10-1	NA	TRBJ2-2	TGCGCCAGCAGTGAAGGTCTGGGGGCGAACACCGGGGAGCTGTTTTTT	CASSEGLGANTGELFF
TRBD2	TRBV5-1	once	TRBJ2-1	TGCGCCAGCAGCTTGACTAGCGGATACTACAATGAGCAGTTCTTC	CASSLTSGYYNEQFF
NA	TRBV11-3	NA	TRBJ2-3	TGTGCCAGCAGCAACAGCGGCACAGATACGCAGTATTTT	CASSNSGTDTQYF
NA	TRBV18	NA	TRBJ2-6	TGTGCCAGCTCATTCGGAGTTGGGGCCAACGTCCTGACTTTC	CASSFGVGANVLTF
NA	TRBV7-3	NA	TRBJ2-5	TGTGCCAGCAGCTTTAGCCAACAAGAGACCCAGTACTTC	CASSFSQQETQYF
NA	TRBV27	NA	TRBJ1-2	TGTGCCAGCAGTTCAGGGCAGGGTCTCTATGGCTACACCTTC	CASSSGQGLYGYTF
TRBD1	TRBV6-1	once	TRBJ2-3	TGTGCCAGCAGTGAAGCCCGGGACAGTTGGGGCACAGATACGCAGTATTTT	CASSEARDSWGTDTQYF
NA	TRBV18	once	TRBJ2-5	TGTGCCAGCTCACCAGCGCTTCGGGAGACCCAGTACTTC	CASSPALRETQYF
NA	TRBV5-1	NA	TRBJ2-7	TGCGCCAGCAGCTTGGGGGCCTTCCCCTACGAGCAGTACTTC	CASSLGAFPYEQYF
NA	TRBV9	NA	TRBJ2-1	TGTGCCAGCAGCGTAGTCGGATTCCATGAGCAGTTCTTC	CASSVVGFHEQFF
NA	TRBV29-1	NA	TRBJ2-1	TGCATGATCGTGGGAGTTGTCAACAATGAGCAGTTCTTC	CMIVGVVNNEQFF
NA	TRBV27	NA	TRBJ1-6	TGTGCCAGCAGTTTGGTACATTCACCCCTCCACTTT	CASSLVHSPLHF
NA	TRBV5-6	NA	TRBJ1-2	TGTGCCAGCAGCTCGACCGTGGACAGATCCTATGGCTACACCTTC	CASSSTVDRSYGYTF
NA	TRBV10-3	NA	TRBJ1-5	TGTGCCATCAGTGAGGGTATCAATCAGCCCCAGCATTTT	CAISEGINQPQHF
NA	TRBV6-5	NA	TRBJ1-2	TGTGCCAGCAGTTACTCGCGAGCTAACTATGGCTACACCTTC	CASSYSRANYGYTF
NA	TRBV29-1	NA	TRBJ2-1	TGCAGCGTTTTACCTCTACACGGCTACAATGAGCAGTTCTTC	CSVLPLHGYNEQFF
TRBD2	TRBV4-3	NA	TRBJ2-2	TGCGCCAGCAGCCAGGCGACCTATCGGGAGGTCTCCGGGGAGCTGTTTTTT	CASSQATYREVSGELFF
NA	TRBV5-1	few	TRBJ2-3	TGCGCCAGCAGCTCGCGCCCCATGGATACGCAGTATTTT	CASSSRPMDTQYF
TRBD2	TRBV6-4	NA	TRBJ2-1	TGTGCCAGCAGTCCGAGGTGGAGCGGGGGGTCGTTGTCCTACAATGAGCAGTTCTTC	CASSPRWSGGSLSYNEQFF
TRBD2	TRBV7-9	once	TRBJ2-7	TGTGCCAGCAGTAGACTAGCGGGAGACGAGCAGTACTTC	CASSRLAGDEQYF
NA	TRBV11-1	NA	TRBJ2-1	TGTGCCAGCAGCCGATCCAGTAGCTACAATGAGCAGTTCTTC	CASSRSSSYNEQFF
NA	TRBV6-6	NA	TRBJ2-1	TGTGCCAGCAGTTACTTGCGGGATGGCGATGAGCAGTTCTTC	CASSYLRDGDEQFF
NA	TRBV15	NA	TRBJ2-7	TGTGCCACCAGCAGACAGGGGGAGGGTTACGAGCAGTACTTC	CATSRQGEGYEQYF
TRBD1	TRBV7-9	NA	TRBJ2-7	TGTGCCAGCAGCTTAGCTGGTACAGGGGGGTTCGAGCAGTACTTC	CASSLAGTGGFEQYF
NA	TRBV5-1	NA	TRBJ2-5	TGCGCCAGCAGCGATCTCAGCCTAGAGACCCAGTACTTC	CASSDLSLETQYF
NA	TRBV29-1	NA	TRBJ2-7	TGCAGCGTTGAAGTCGGGACACAATACTTC	CSVEVGTQYF
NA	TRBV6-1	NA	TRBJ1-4	TGTGCCAGCAGCGAGGCTGAGGGAACCCAAAAACTGTTTTTT	CASSEAEGTQKLFF
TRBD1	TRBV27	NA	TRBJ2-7	TGTGCCAGCAGTCCCCAGACAGGGCTAAACTACGAGCAGTACTTC	CASSPQTGLNYEQYF
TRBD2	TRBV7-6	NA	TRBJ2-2	TGTGCCAGCAGCTTCCCGACTAGCGGGAGAACCGGGGAGCTGTTTTTT	CASSFPTSGRTGELFF
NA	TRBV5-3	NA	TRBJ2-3	TGTGCCAGAAGCCCCGCCGTGAGGCCCGGGCAGGAAGATACGCAGTATTTT	CARSPAVRPGQEDTQYF
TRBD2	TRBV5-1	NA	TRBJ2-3	TGCGCCAGCAGCTTGGAAGCGGGAGGGGATACGCAGTATTTT	CASSLEAGGDTQYF
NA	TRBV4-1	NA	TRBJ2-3	TGCGCCAGCAGCCAAGATTGGGGGGCCCCAACAGATACGCAGTATTTT	CASSQDWGAPTDTQYF
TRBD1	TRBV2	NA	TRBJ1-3	TGTGCCAGCAAATCGACAGGGTCTGGAAACACCATATATTTT	CASKSTGSGNTIYF
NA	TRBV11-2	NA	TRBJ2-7	TGTGCCAGCAGCTTAGCCGGCGGCTCCTACGAGCAGTACTTC	CASSLAGGSYEQYF
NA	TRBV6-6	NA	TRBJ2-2	TGTGCCACCCCGGTAGGCCGGGGACCTTTGGGGGAGCTGTTTTTT	CATPVGRGPLGELFF
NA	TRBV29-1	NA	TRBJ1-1	TGCAGCGTTTCTATGGGGGGAGGAGCTTTCTTT	CSVSMGGGAFF
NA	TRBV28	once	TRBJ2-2	TGTGCCAGCAGTTTATTAAATTCCGGGGAGCTGTTTTTT	CASSLLNSGELFF
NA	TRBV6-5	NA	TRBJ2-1	TGTGCCAGCTGCGACTGGGGCAATGAGCAGTTCTTC	CASCDWGNEQFF
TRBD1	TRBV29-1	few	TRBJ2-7	TGCAGCGTTGAAGGACAGGGGCGAACATACGAGCAGTACTTC	CSVEGQGRTYEQYF